This TCR beta chain was captured in a study of blood T cell repertoires in COVID-19 (dated by TCRdb to about 2020). With regard to the full study: The collaborator samples originated in the United States, Italy and Spain and spanned the acute and convalescent phases of COVID-19. The prospective study material was composed of cDNA or gDNA derived from T cells, B-cell-depleted T cells, or PBMCs. The dataset comprised deeply sampled blood TCRbeta repertoires from subjects exposed to, actively infected with, or recovered from COVID-19. A freely available public database, intended as a resource for researchers studying the immune response to SARS-CoV-2, is where the repertoires were released. Samples came from the ongoing ImmuneRACE study (first 160 participants) plus 1,254 subjects from 6 global collaborators. The sample metadata nearly always contained a de-identified subject ID, COVID-19 status, age in years and sex. Where HLA class I and class II types were available, the types were taken from metadata supplied by the sample provider, not from assay-based typing. The research as a whole found: Clinical and demographic metadata were provided uncurated, with the amount varying by source and participant.

CDR1 LGHNA and CDR2 YNFKEQ are derived from the germline V gene. The CDR3 sequence holds 16 residues, the cysteine and phenylalanine included. Just CDR3 DNA is preserved here, 48 bases in frame from base 1. Germline trimming: 4 bases from V, 6 bases from J; junction bases outside gene matches: 8. As concerns this clone: Its binding antigen is unknown. Per-nucleotide qualities are absent, and no much larger clonotype sits a single base away.

TCRbeta CDR3 regions were amplified from genomic DNA by means of the immunoSEQ Assay, a bias-controlled multiplex PCR. The paper's data handling went like this. The number of nucleated cells in each sample was estimated from the amplification of reference gene primers within the assay. To quantify the absolute abundance of each unique TCRbeta CDR3 rearrangement, sequence reads were collapsed and filtered. For each sample, productive Simpson clonality was calculated as the square root of Simpson's diversity index over productive rearrangements. Drawn from immuneACCESS, this table holds only the in-frame rearrangements with V and J called that TCRdb kept. Clones are partly lost; checked studies trace under half to an unresolved V gene and leave the rest unexplained. The V and J calls and the clone size are those of that table, but D and trimming were determined from the DNA. This sample is represented by roughly 290,000 clones; around 90% of them were singletons. The ten top clones hold about 1.7% of the sample.

Enrolling through a virtual design, the prospective study's participants ranged in age from roughly 18 to 90 years and lived across about two dozen United States geographic areas. Cohort assignment in the prospective study relied on participant-reported clinical history from a screening survey and a study questionnaire. Recovered participants in ImmuneRACE Cohort 3 were defined by two consecutive negative NP/OP PCR tests, clearance by a healthcare professional, or resolution of symptoms. In the prospective study, mobile phlebotomists collected whole blood, serum and a nasopharyngeal or oropharyngeal swab from each participant. Participants in the prospective study had the option to provide additional blood draws and questionnaires over an approximately 2-month period. Before DNA extraction, prospective study blood samples were shipped either frozen or at room temperature.

This receptor was obtained from a woman between 40 and 55 years old who had recovered from COVID-19. Specimen: PBMCs or T cells enriched from blood (not recorded which). The chain is made from TRBV4-2 and TRBJ2-7; the central 14 bases match TRBD2. This receptor carries the CDR3 CASSPRLAGGQAEQYF. The DNA sequence follows: TGTGCCAGCAGCCCCCGACTAGCGGGGGGGCAAGCCGAGCAGTACTTC.